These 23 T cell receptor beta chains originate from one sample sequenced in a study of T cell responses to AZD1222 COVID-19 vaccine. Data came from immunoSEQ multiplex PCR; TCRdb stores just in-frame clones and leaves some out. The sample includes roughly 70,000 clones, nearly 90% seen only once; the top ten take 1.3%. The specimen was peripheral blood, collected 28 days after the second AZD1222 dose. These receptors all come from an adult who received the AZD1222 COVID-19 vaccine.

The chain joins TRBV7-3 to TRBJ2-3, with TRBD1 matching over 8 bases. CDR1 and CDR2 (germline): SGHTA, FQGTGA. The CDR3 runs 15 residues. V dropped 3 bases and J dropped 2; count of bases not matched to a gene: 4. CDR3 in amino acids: CASSLTGDHTDTQYF. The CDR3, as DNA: TGTGCCAGCAGCTTGACAGGGGACCACACAGATACGCAGTATTTT. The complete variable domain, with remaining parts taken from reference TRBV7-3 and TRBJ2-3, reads GAGVSQTPSNKVTEKGKYVELRCDPISGHTALYWYRQSLGQGPEFLIYFQGTGAADDSGLPNDRFFAVRPEGSVSTLKIQRTERGDSAVYLCASSLTGDHTDTQYFGPGTRLTVL.

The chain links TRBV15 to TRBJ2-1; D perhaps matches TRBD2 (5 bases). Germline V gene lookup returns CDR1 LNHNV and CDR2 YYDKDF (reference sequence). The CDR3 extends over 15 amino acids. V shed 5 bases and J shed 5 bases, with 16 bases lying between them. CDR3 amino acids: CATSGSWEIDNEQFF. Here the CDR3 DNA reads TGTGCCACCAGCGGGAGCTGGGAGATTGACAATGAGCAGTTCTTC.

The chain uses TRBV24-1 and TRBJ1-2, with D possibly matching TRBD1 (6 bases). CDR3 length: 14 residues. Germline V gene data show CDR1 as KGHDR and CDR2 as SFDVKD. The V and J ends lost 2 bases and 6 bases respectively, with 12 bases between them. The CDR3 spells CATSDSDSAHGYTF. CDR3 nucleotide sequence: TGTGCCACCAGTGATTCGGACAGCGCACATGGCTACACCTTC.

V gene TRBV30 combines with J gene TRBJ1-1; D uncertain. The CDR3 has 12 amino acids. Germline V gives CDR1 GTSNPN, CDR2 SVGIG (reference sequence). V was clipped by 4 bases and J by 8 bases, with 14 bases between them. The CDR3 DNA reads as TGTGCCTGGATATCTAGTGGGAGGGAAGCTTTCTTT. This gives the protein CAWISSGREAFF.

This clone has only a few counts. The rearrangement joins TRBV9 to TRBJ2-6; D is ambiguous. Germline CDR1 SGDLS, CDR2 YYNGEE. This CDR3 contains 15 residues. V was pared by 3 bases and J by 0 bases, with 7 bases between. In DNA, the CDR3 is TGTGCCAGCAGCGCCTTCTACTCTGGGGCCAACGTCCTGACTTTC. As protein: CASSAFYSGANVLTF.

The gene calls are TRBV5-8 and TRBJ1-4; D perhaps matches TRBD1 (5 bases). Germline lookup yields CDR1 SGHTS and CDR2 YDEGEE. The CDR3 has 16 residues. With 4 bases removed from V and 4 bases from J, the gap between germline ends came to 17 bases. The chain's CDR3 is CASSAETGRRNEKLFF. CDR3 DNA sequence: TGTGCCAGCAGCGCCGAAACAGGACGCCGTAATGAAAAACTGTTTTTT.

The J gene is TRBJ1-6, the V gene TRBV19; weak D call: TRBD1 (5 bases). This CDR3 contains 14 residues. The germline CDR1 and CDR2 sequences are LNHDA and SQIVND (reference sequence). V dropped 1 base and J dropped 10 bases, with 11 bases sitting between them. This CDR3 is CASSIGGAKSPLHF. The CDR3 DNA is TGTGCCAGTAGTATAGGAGGGGCTAAGTCACCCCTCCACTTT.

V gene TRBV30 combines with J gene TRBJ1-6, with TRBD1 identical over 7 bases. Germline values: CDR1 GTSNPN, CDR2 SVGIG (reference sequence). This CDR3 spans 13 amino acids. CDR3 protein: CATGVSYNSPLHF. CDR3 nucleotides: TGTGCTACAGGGGTGTCCTATAATTCACCCCTCCACTTT.

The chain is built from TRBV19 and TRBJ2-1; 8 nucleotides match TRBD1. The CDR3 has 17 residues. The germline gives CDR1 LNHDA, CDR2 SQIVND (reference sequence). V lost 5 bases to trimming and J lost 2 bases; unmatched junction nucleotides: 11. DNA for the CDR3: TGTGCCAGTAGTCACCTCCAGGGGGCGAGGACCTACAATGAGCAGTTCTTC. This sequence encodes CASSHLQGARTYNEQFF.

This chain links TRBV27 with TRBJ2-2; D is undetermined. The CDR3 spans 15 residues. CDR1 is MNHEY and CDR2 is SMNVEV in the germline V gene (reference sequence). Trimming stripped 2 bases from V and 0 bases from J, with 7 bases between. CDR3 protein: CASSLGNANTGELFF. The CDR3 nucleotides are TGTGCCAGCAGTTTAGGCAACGCGAACACCGGGGAGCTGTTTTTT.

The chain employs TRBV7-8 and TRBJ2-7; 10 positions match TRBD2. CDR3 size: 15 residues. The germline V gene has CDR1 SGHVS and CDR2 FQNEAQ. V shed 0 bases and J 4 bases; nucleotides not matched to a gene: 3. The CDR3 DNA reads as TGTGCCAGCAGCTTAGCTATTAGCGGGAGGTACGAGCAGTACTTC. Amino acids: CASSLAISGRYEQYF.

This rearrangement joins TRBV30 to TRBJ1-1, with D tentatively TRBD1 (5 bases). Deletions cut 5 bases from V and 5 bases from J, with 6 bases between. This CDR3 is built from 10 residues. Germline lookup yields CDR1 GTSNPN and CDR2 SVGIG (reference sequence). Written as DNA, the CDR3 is TGTGCCTGGGGGGGAACTGAAGCTTTCTTT. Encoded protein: CAWGGTEAFF.

The CDR3 protein is CASSSGLAGHPYNEQFF. CDR3 DNA sequence: TGCGCCAGCAGCTCAGGACTAGCGGGACACCCCTACAATGAGCAGTTCTTC. The gene calls are TRBV5-1 and TRBJ2-1, with 12 positions matching TRBD2. Germline V CDR1 and CDR2: SGHRS, YFSETQ. This CDR3 spans 17 amino acids. V shed 3 bases, J shed 2 bases, and the junction held 6 bases outside the gene matches.

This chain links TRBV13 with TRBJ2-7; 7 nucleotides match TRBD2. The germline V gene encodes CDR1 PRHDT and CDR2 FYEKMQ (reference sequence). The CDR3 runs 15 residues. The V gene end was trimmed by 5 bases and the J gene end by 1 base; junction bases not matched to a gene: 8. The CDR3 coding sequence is TGTGCCAGCAGCGGCGCGGGAGACGCGTCCTACGAGCAGTACTTC. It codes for CASSGAGDASYEQYF.

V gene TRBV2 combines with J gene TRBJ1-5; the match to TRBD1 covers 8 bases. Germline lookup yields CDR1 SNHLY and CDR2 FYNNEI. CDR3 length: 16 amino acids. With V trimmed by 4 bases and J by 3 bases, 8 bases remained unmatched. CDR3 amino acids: CASSGPLTGANQPQHF. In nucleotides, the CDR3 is TGTGCCAGCAGTGGCCCCCTGACAGGGGCCAATCAGCCCCAGCATTTT.

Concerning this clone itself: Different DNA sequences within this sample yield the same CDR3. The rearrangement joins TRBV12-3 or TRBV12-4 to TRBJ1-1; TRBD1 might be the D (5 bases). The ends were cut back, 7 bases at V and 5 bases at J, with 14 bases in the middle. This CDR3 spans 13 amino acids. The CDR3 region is CASIPAGGTEAFF. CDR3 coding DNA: TGTGCCAGCATCCCAGCGGGGGGAACTGAAGCTTTCTTT.

The CDR3 DNA is TGTGCCAGCAGCCAAGAGGGGGCCTACACTGAAGCTTTCTTT. The encoded protein is CASSQEGAYTEAFF. The V gene is TRBV3-1 (or the pseudogene TRBV3-2), the J gene TRBJ1-1; tentatively, D is TRBD1 (6 bases). Germline-derived CDR1 and CDR2 are LGHDT and YNNKEL (reference sequence). The V end was cut by 0 bases, the J end by 3 bases, with 8 bases between. This CDR3 has 14 amino acids.

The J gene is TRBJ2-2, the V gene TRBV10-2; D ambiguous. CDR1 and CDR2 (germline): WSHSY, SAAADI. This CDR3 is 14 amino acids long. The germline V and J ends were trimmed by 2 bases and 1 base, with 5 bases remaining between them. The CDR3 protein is CASSEPGNTGELFF. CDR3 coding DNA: TGCGCCAGCAGTGAGCCCGGGAACACCGGGGAGCTGTTTTTT.

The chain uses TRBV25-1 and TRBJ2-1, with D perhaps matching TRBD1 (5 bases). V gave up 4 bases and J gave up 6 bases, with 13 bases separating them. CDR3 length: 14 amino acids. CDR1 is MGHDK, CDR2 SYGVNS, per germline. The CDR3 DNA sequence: TGTGCCAGCAGTGGCCGCCAGGGTGGCAATGAGCAGTTCTTC. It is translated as CASSGRQGGNEQFF.

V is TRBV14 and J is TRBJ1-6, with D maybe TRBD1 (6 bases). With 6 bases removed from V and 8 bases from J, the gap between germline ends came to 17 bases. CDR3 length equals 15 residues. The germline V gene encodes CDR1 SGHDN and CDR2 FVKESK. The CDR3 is CASSRTAGRDSPLHF. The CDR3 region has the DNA TGTGCCAGCAGTCGGACAGCCGGGAGAGATTCACCCCTCCACTTT.

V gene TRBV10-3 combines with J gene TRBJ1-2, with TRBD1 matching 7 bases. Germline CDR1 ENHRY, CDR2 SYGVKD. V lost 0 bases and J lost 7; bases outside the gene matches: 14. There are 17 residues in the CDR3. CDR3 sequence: CAISESTGVRGFSGYTF. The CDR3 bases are TGTGCCATCAGTGAGTCCACGGGGGTCAGGGGGTTCTCTGGCTACACCTTC.

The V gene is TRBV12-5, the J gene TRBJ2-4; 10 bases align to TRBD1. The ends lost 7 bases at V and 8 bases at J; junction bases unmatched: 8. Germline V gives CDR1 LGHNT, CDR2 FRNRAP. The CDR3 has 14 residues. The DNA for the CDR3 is TGTGCTAGTGCCCCGGGACAGGGGCTGGACATTCAGTACTTC. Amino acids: CASAPGQGLDIQYF.

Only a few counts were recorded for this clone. The CDR3 loop is CASSLEVRDASYEQYF. CDR3 nucleotides: TGCGCCAGCAGCTTGGAGGTGCGGGACGCCTCCTACGAGCAGTACTTC. The genes are TRBV5-1 and TRBJ2-7; possible D gene TRBD2, 6 bases. Germline assignment: CDR1 SGHRS and CDR2 YFSETQ. The V and J ends lost 0 bases and 0 bases respectively, with 13 bases between them. CDR3 length: 16 residues.